Following are 8 T cell receptor beta chains from one sample sequenced in a study of patients and donors after allogeneic stem cell transplantation. One entry per CDR3 protein results from TCRdb running MiXCR on the RT-PCR reads. The sample shows around 8,800 distinct CDR3 sequences, 4% of them seen only once. Sequencing was done on a sample of blood, either unsorted or a sorted T cell fraction (not recorded which). Receptors were obtained from a human donor who was either an allogeneic HSCT recipient or a stem cell or donor lymphocyte infusion donor (not recorded which). It is not recorded whose cells these are; they may come from a transplant donor.

This clonotype was observed many times. The V and J genes are TRBV28 and TRBJ2-1; the D gene is possibly TRBD2 (7 bases). The CDR3 has 16 residues. V dropped 5 bases and J dropped 4 bases, with 18 bases sitting between them. Germline assignment: CDR1 MDHEN and CDR2 SYDVKM. Here the CDR3 DNA reads TGTGCCAGCAGTCACCCTGGGGGAGGGGGGTACAATGAGCAGTTCTTC. Translated, it gives CASSHPGGGGYNEQFF.

A remark on this clonotype: This may be a read error: a much more frequent sequence differs by one nucleotide. The chain joins TRBV7-6 to TRBJ2-7; 8 nucleotides line up with TRBD2. The CDR3 loop spans 15 amino acids. Germline values: CDR1 SGHVS, CDR2 FNYEAQ. V lost 5 bases to trimming and J lost 6 bases; unmatched junction nucleotides: 12. CDR3 in DNA: TGTGCCAGCAGCCAACGTAGCGGGACCCTGAGCGAGCAGTACTTC. Its translation: CASSQRSGTLSEQYF.

This clonotype was seen many times. The chain joins TRBV9 to TRBJ2-1, with 9 bases that match TRBD2. The V segment lost 4 bases and the J segment 8 bases; nucleotides outside the gene matches: 7. Germline assignment: CDR1 SGDLS and CDR2 YYNGEE. The length of the CDR3 is 14 residues. The CDR3 region has the DNA TGTGCCAGCAGCCCCCTGGCGGGAGGGCATGAGCAGTTCTTC. Translation: CASSPLAGGHEQFF.

This clonotype was recorded at least ten times. The chain carries TRBV9 and TRBJ1-1; D is uncertain. This CDR3 is 14 amino acids long. CDR1 SGDLS and CDR2 YYNGEE come from the germline V gene. Trimming shortened V by 0 bases and J by 2 bases, and 8 bases separated the two germline ends. The DNA for the CDR3 is TGTGCCAGCAGCGTAGTCCCAGGAAACACTGAAGCTTTCTTT. Translated: CASSVVPGNTEAFF. The full variable domain, with the rest looked up from reference TRBV9 and TRBJ1-1, is DSGVTQTPKHLITATGQRVTLRCSPRSGDLSVYWYQQSLDQGLQFLIQYYNGEERAKGNILERFSAQQFPDLHSELNLSSLELGDSALYFCASSVVPGNTEAFFGQGTRLTVV.

This clonotype came up once. The chain has TRBV3-1 and TRBJ2-3; 14 positions match TRBD2. Per the germline V gene, CDR1 is LGHDT and CDR2 is YNNKEL (reference sequence). This CDR3 is 17 amino acids long. The V gene end was trimmed by 1 base and the J gene end by 2 bases; junction bases not matched to a gene: 2. The CDR3 loop reads CASSQVTSGRVTDTQYF. The CDR3 coding sequence is TGTGCCAGCAGCCAAGTGACTAGCGGGAGGGTCACAGATACGCAGTATTTT.

Ten or more counts support this clonotype. The chain links TRBV28 to TRBJ2-5, with 11 bases aligning to TRBD2. CDR3 length equals 18 residues. Trimming cost V 2 bases and J 3 bases; bases outside gene matches: 11. Looked up from germline, CDR1 is MDHEN and CDR2 is SYDVKM. This CDR3 is CASSLGLAGAEGEETQYF. In DNA form, the CDR3 reads TGTGCCAGCAGTTTAGGACTAGCGGGTGCTGAGGGGGAAGAGACCCAGTACTTC. The variable domain in full, with the rest retrieved from reference TRBV28 and TRBJ2-5, is DVKVTQSSRYLVKRTGEKVFLECVQDMDHENMFWYRQDPGLGLRLIYFSYDVKMKEKGDIPEGYSVSREKKERFSLILESASTNQTSMYLCASSLGLAGAEGEETQYFGPGTRLLVL.

This clonotype was recorded many times. This chain uses TRBV6-2 or TRBV6-3 with TRBJ1-2, with 7 positions matching TRBD1. This CDR3 has 15 amino acids. The junction had 10 bases not matched to a gene; V was cut back by 7 bases and J by 2 bases. Germline CDR1 reads MNHEY; CDR2 reads SVGEGT. The CDR3 nucleotides are TGTGCCAGCAAGGAGGGGGCAAGAACCAACTATGGCTACACCTTC. It specifies CASKEGARTNYGYTF.

This clonotype qualifies as medium-sized (0.01 to 0.1%). The chain links TRBV7-9 to TRBJ2-7, with TRBD1 matching 9 bases. Per germline, CDR1 SEHNR and CDR2 FQNEAQ (reference sequence). The CDR3 covers 13 residues. Trimming at V came to 5 bases and at J to 3 bases, leaving 2 bases not matched to a gene. As DNA, the CDR3 is TGTGCCAGCAGCCGGGACAGGGTCTACGAGCAGTACTTC. It yields the protein CASSRDRVYEQYF.